These 20 T cell receptor beta chains share one sample of origin, sequenced in a study of blood T cell repertoires in COVID-19. Libraries were prepared by immunoSEQ multiplex PCR; TCRdb keeps only in-frame clonotypes and omits some of them. The table lists more than 150,000 clones, around 83% of them singletons. Material: peripheral blood. These receptors were taken from a woman aged 40 to 50 with acute or convalescent COVID-19.

V is TRBV4-1 and J is TRBJ1-3, with a tentative D call TRBD1 (6 bases). Trimming cost V 5 bases and J 0 bases, with 17 bases left between them. CDR3 length equals 17 residues. Germline V gene sequence: CDR1 MGHRA, CDR2 YSYEKL. The CDR3 here is CASSNLQGRNSGNTIYF. DNA for the CDR3: TGCGCCAGCAGCAACCTACAGGGACGCAACTCTGGAAACACCATATATTTT.

This clone was picked up one time. This chain joins TRBV3-1 (or the pseudogene TRBV3-2) and TRBJ1-2, with TRBD1 matching over 7 bases. CDR3 length: 15 residues. Germline CDR1 is LGHDT and CDR2 is YNNKEL (reference sequence). Trimming at V came to 1 base and at J to 7 bases, leaving 9 bases not matched to a gene. The CDR3 bases are TGTGCCAGCAGCCAAGGAGGGGGCGCGAAGGGTGGCTACACCTTC. Translated: CASSQGGGAKGGYTF.

The rearrangement links TRBV9 to TRBJ2-7; D may be TRBD2 (6 bases). Germline V gene lookup returns CDR1 SGDLS and CDR2 YYNGEE. V was shortened by 0 bases and J by 5 bases, with 15 bases between the two germline ends. The CDR3 runs to 15 residues. DNA of the CDR3: TGTGCCAGCAGCGTAGCTGGGGGAGGAAGGGACGAGCAGTACTTC. It is translated as CASSVAGGGRDEQYF.

The V gene is TRBV10-1, the J gene TRBJ1-2, with D unclear. CDR3 length: 12 amino acids. Germline V gene data show CDR1 as WNHNN and CDR2 as SYGVQD (reference sequence). V was trimmed by 8 bases and J by 4 bases, leaving 11 bases between them. The CDR3 loop reads CASAVESYGYTF. For the CDR3, the DNA is TGCGCCAGCGCAGTCGAATCCTATGGCTACACCTTC.

The gene calls are TRBV18 and TRBJ1-6; 7 positions agree with TRBD1. Germline loops: CDR1 KGHSH, CDR2 LQKENI. This CDR3 has 18 amino acids. V lost 3 bases and J lost 7; bases outside the gene matches: 15. The CDR3 nucleotides are TGTGCCAGCTCACCTTCCTCGGCAGGGGGTATTTCGAATTCACCCCTCCACTTT. Translating it yields CASSPSSAGGISNSPLHF. Together with reference TRBV18 and TRBJ1-6, the CDR3 gives the full variable domain: NAGVMQNPRHLVRRRGQEARLRCSPMKGHSHVYWYRQLPEEGLKFMVYLQKENIIDESGMPKERFSAEFPKEGPSILRIQQVVRGDSAAYFCASSPSSAGGISNSPLHFGNGTRLTVT.

This clone occurred a few times. V gene TRBV18 combines with J gene TRBJ2-1; no reliable D call. CDR1 and CDR2 from the germline V gene are KGHSH and LQKENI. Trimming shortened V by 2 bases and J by 5 bases, and 4 bases separated the two germline ends. The CDR3 runs to 12 residues. The CDR3 protein is CASSPSDNEQFF. The CDR3 DNA sequence: TGTGCCAGCTCACCAAGCGACAATGAGCAGTTCTTC.

The chain has TRBV12-3 or TRBV12-4 and TRBJ2-5, with a possible D match to TRBD1 (5 bases). The CDR3 loop spans 13 amino acids. V was trimmed by 5 bases and J by 4 bases, leaving 11 bases between them. DNA for the CDR3: TGTGCCAGCAGTCTCGGACAAAGAGAGACCCAGTACTTC. This sequence encodes CASSLGQRETQYF.

The V gene is TRBV6-2 or TRBV6-3, the J gene TRBJ1-1; D is perhaps TRBD1 (6 bases). CDR1 and CDR2 from the germline V gene are MNHEY and SVGEGT. Trimming shortened V by 4 bases and J by 6 bases, and 12 bases separated the two germline ends. The CDR3 spans 13 residues. The DNA for the CDR3 is TGTGCCAGCAGTTTATCCGGGACACCTGAAGCTTTCTTT. This translates into CASSLSGTPEAFF.

The chain is built from TRBV27 and TRBJ2-7; 7 bases align to TRBD2. The V segment lost 0 bases and the J segment 3 bases; nucleotides outside the gene matches: 2. Germline V gene sequence: CDR1 MNHEY, CDR2 SMNVEV (reference sequence). This CDR3 spans 14 amino acids. CDR3 sequence (DNA): TGTGCCAGCAGTTTATCGGGGACTATCTACGAGCAGTACTTC. The encoded protein is CASSLSGTIYEQYF.

DNA of the CDR3: TGTGCCAGCAGCCAAGTGAGGGATACGCAGTATTTT. Its translation: CASSQVRDTQYF. The rearrangement joins TRBV3-1 (or the pseudogene TRBV3-2) to TRBJ2-3; D ambiguous. The CDR3 contains 12 residues. V lost 1 base, J lost 6 bases, and 5 bases lay in between. Germline-derived CDR1 and CDR2 are LGHDT and YNNKEL (reference sequence).

This clone was picked up one time. J is TRBJ1-2 and V is TRBV12-3 or TRBV12-4, with D perhaps TRBD1 (5 bases). V was cut by 7 bases and J by 2 bases, with 11 bases left in between. The CDR3 consists of 13 residues. The CDR3 DNA sequence: TGTGCCAGCACCCTGCGGGGCAACTATGGCTACACCTTC. Translation gives CASTLRGNYGYTF.

The rearrangement links TRBV19 to TRBJ1-5, with D perhaps TRBD1 (5 bases). There are 15 residues in the CDR3. Trimming shortened V by 5 bases and J by 5 bases, and 16 bases separated the two germline ends. The V gene's germline CDR1 is LNHDA and CDR2 SQIVND (reference sequence). The CDR3 bases are TGTGCCAGTAGTCTCAGGGAAAAGACGGATCAGCCCCAGCATTTT. Translated: CASSLREKTDQPQHF.

V and J are TRBV13 and TRBJ1-1; tentative D call: TRBD1 (6 bases). Germline CDR1 is PRHDT and CDR2 is FYEKMQ (reference sequence). V lost 6 bases and J 4 bases, leaving 9 bases between the germline ends. This CDR3 has 12 amino acids. DNA of the CDR3: TGTGCCAGCAGTCAACAGGGCACTGAAGCTTTCTTT. Its translation is CASSQQGTEAFF.

In DNA form, the CDR3 reads TGTGCCAGCAGCGTTAGTTCGAGCGGGGGAGCCTACGAGCAGTACTTC. Translating it yields CASSVSSSGGAYEQYF. The genes are TRBV9 and TRBJ2-7; 8 bases are shared with TRBD2. This CDR3 is built from 16 residues. Losses at the gene ends were 2 bases for V and 2 bases for J; bases not matched to a gene: 9. CDR1 is SGDLS, CDR2 YYNGEE, per germline.

The chain links TRBV13 to TRBJ2-1, with 13 bases lining up with TRBD2. Germline trimming cut 5 bases from V and 9 bases from J; bases unmatched to any gene: 7. This CDR3 region has 15 residues. Per germline, CDR1 PRHDT and CDR2 FYEKMQ (reference sequence). Here the CDR3 DNA reads TGTGCCAGCAGCCTCGGACTAGCGGGAGCGGGTGAGCAGTTCTTC. This codes for CASSLGLAGAGEQFF.

In DNA form, the CDR3 reads TGCGCCAGCAGCCAAGGGGGTGCAGTAACAGGGGGATATGGCTACACCTTC. Its protein product is CASSQGGAVTGGYGYTF. This rearrangement joins TRBV4-1 to TRBJ1-2; 8 bases match TRBD1. The CDR3 sequence is 17 residues long. Trimming removed 1 base from V and 5 bases from J; junction bases left unmatched: 12. Looked up from germline, CDR1 is MGHRA and CDR2 is YSYEKL.

This clone was counted once. The chain employs TRBV6-6 and TRBJ1-2, with D tentatively TRBD1 (6 bases). The germline CDR1 and CDR2 sequences are MNHNY and SVGAGI (reference sequence). Trimming left V 5 bases short and J 9 bases short, with 40 bases between. This CDR3 has 21 amino acids. The CDR3 loop reads CASSQDPPGHILQDSVYRYTF. The CDR3 bases are TGTGCCAGCAGTCAGGATCCCCCGGGACATATATTACAGGACTCAGTTTACCGCTACACCTTC.

This rearrangement joins TRBV18 to TRBJ1-1; D remains unclear. Between the trimmed V and J ends, which lost 1 base and 0 bases, there was a span of 9 bases. From germline, CDR1 is KGHSH and CDR2 LQKENI. The CDR3 totals 15 residues. This chain's CDR3 is CASSPRALMNTEAFF. CDR3 in DNA: TGTGCCAGCTCACCACGGGCACTTATGAACACTGAAGCTTTCTTT.

The chain has TRBV27 and TRBJ2-6; possible D gene TRBD1, 5 bases. From germline, CDR1 is MNHEY and CDR2 SMNVEV (reference sequence). The CDR3 covers 20 residues. Trimming removed 1 base at V and 2 bases at J, with 21 bases between. The CDR3 spells CASSLFPHFPGHAGANVLTF. DNA of the CDR3: TGTGCCAGCAGTTTATTCCCCCATTTTCCCGGACATGCTGGGGCCAACGTCCTGACTTTC.

This clone appeared a single time. The chain couples TRBV11-1 to TRBJ2-7; 11 nucleotides line up with TRBD1. Trimming cost V 5 bases and J 2 bases; bases outside gene matches: 5. Germline V lookup: CDR1 SGHAT, CDR2 FQDESV (reference sequence). The CDR3 runs to 15 residues. DNA of the CDR3: TGTGCCAGCAGCCGTGGACAGGGGGCGCCCTACGAGCAGTACTTC. Translating gives CASSRGQGAPYEQYF.